The rows below give T cell receptor beta chains drawn from one sample of a study of T cell responses to AZD1222 COVID-19 vaccine. Clones were sequenced by immunoSEQ multiplex PCR, and TCRdb holds only the in-frame ones, with some missing. The sample holds approximately 80,000 clones, approximately 85% seen once. The source material was peripheral blood, sampled 28 days after the second AZD1222 dose. All receptors derive from an adult who received the AZD1222 COVID-19 vaccine. Both conserved end residues are part of each CDR3. The D gene is left open where the match is weak. Clone size is shown for a subset of rows, as once, few, many or a class of expanded clone.

J gene: TRBJ2-4
V gene: TRBV7-9
D gene: NA
clone size: NA
CDR3 DNA: TGTGCCAGCAGCTTAGGTACGCAATTCAAAAACATTCAGTACTTC
CDR3 protein: CASSLGTQFKNIQYF

J gene: TRBJ1-4
V gene: TRBV20-1
D gene: NA
clone size: NA
CDR3 DNA: TGCAGTGCCCCGACACTTGAAAAACTGTTTTTT
CDR3 protein: CSAPTLEKLFF

J gene: TRBJ1-1
V gene: TRBV7-9
D gene: NA
clone size: NA
CDR3 DNA: TGTGCCAGCAGCCCCGTCCGGGACCTGAAATGGGGAGCTTTCTTT
CDR3 protein: CASSPVRDLKWGAFF

J gene: TRBJ2-1
V gene: TRBV15
D gene: TRBD1
clone size: NA
CDR3 DNA: TGTGCCACCAGCAGAGGTCAACAGGGGGCCGACAATGAGCAGTTCTTC
CDR3 protein: CATSRGQQGADNEQFF

J gene: TRBJ1-6
V gene: TRBV7-6
D gene: NA
clone size: NA
CDR3 DNA: TGTGCCAGCAGCTTAGTAGGGGGTAATTCACCCCTCCACTTT
CDR3 protein: CASSLVGGNSPLHF

J gene: TRBJ2-7
V gene: TRBV24-1
D gene: TRBD1
clone size: NA
CDR3 DNA: TGTGCCACCGGACAGGGCTACGAGCAGTACTTC
CDR3 protein: CATGQGYEQYF

J gene: TRBJ1-5
V gene: TRBV9
D gene: NA
clone size: NA
CDR3 DNA: TGTGCCAGCAGCCCCCAGGGCAAGAGGGGCAATCAGCCCCAGCATTTT
CDR3 protein: CASSPQGKRGNQPQHF

J gene: TRBJ1-2
V gene: TRBV19
D gene: TRBD1
clone size: NA
CDR3 DNA: TGTGCCAGTAGCGGACAGGGGGGGACCTATGGCTACACCTTC
CDR3 protein: CASSGQGGTYGYTF

J gene: TRBJ1-2
V gene: TRBV30
D gene: NA
clone size: NA
CDR3 DNA: TGTGCCTGGAGCACAGGAGTACGGTATGGCTACACCTTC
CDR3 protein: CAWSTGVRYGYTF

J gene: TRBJ2-1
V gene: TRBV28
D gene: TRBD2
clone size: NA
CDR3 DNA: TGTGCCAGCAGTTTAGCGGGGGGGCAAAAATACAATGAGCAGTTCTTC
CDR3 protein: CASSLAGGQKYNEQFF

J gene: TRBJ2-2
V gene: TRBV7-8
D gene: NA
clone size: NA
CDR3 DNA: TGTGCCAGCAGCTTGACTGTGACCGGGGAGCTGTTTTTT
CDR3 protein: CASSLTVTGELFF

J gene: TRBJ1-2
V gene: TRBV9
D gene: NA
clone size: NA
CDR3 DNA: TGTGCCAGCAGCGTAGCCCCGGGACCTAACTATGGCTACACCTTC
CDR3 protein: CASSVAPGPNYGYTF

J gene: TRBJ2-4
V gene: TRBV10-1
D gene: NA
clone size: once
CDR3 DNA: TGCGCCAGCAGTGGTTTAAGTTTTTCAGGGGGGAACATTCAGTACTTC
CDR3 protein: CASSGLSFSGGNIQYF

J gene: TRBJ2-1
V gene: TRBV24-1
D gene: TRBD1
clone size: once
CDR3 DNA: TGTGCCACCAGTGATTTGGGCCAGGGGGAAAAGTACAATGAGCAGTTCTTC
CDR3 protein: CATSDLGQGEKYNEQFF

J gene: TRBJ1-2
V gene: TRBV6-5
D gene: NA
clone size: NA
CDR3 DNA: TGTGCCAGCAGAATCGACAGGTCTGGCTACACCTTC
CDR3 protein: CASRIDRSGYTF

J gene: TRBJ1-3
V gene: TRBV28
D gene: NA
clone size: NA
CDR3 DNA: TGTGCCAGCATCGGGGCCGGGCCTGGAAACACCATATATTTT
CDR3 protein: CASIGAGPGNTIYF

J gene: TRBJ2-2
V gene: TRBV19
D gene: TRBD2
clone size: NA
CDR3 DNA: TGTGCCAGTAGTATAGGGCGGGGGGCGAACACCGGGGAGCTGTTTTTT
CDR3 protein: CASSIGRGANTGELFF

J gene: TRBJ2-3
V gene: TRBV24-1
D gene: TRBD2
clone size: NA
CDR3 DNA: TGTGCCACCAGTGATTTGCGAGGCGGGAGAACAGATACGCAGTATTTT
CDR3 protein: CATSDLRGGRTDTQYF

J gene: TRBJ1-6
V gene: TRBV19
D gene: NA
clone size: NA
CDR3 DNA: TGTGCCAGTAGTCAAACGGGACGGGGAAATTCACCCCTCCACTTT
CDR3 protein: CASSQTGRGNSPLHF

J gene: TRBJ2-6
V gene: TRBV2
D gene: NA
clone size: NA
CDR3 DNA: TGTGCCAGCAGACAGGGAGTCCCTGGGGCCAACGTCCTGACTTTC
CDR3 protein: CASRQGVPGANVLTF

J gene: TRBJ2-5
V gene: TRBV29-1
D gene: NA
clone size: NA
CDR3 DNA: TGCAGCGTTGACGGTTACGGAGAGACCCAGTACTTC
CDR3 protein: CSVDGYGETQYF

J gene: TRBJ1-2
V gene: TRBV30
D gene: NA
clone size: NA
CDR3 DNA: TGTGCCTTCCCGAGTGGCCTTAATGGCTACACCTTC
CDR3 protein: CAFPSGLNGYTF

J gene: TRBJ2-5
V gene: TRBV3-1/TRBV3-2
D gene: TRBD2
clone size: NA
CDR3 DNA: TGTGCCAGCAGCCTTGGGACTAGCGAAGAGACCCAGTACTTC
CDR3 protein: CASSLGTSEETQYF

J gene: TRBJ2-5
V gene: TRBV2
D gene: NA
clone size: NA
CDR3 DNA: TGTGCCAGCACCCTGGACGAGAAAGAAGAGACCCAGTACTTC
CDR3 protein: CASTLDEKEETQYF

J gene: TRBJ1-2
V gene: TRBV20-1
D gene: NA
clone size: NA
CDR3 DNA: TGCAGTGGAGATTCCGACTATGGCTACACCTTC
CDR3 protein: CSGDSDYGYTF

J gene: TRBJ1-1
V gene: TRBV10-1
D gene: NA
clone size: NA
CDR3 DNA: TGCGCCAGCAGCTACGACAGGCTCACTGAAGCTTTCTTT
CDR3 protein: CASSYDRLTEAFF

J gene: TRBJ1-3
V gene: TRBV7-2
D gene: NA
clone size: NA
CDR3 DNA: TGTGCCAGCAGCCCTCTTCTGGCTGGAAACACCATATATTTT
CDR3 protein: CASSPLLAGNTIYF

J gene: TRBJ2-7
V gene: TRBV6-2/TRBV6-3
D gene: TRBD1
clone size: NA
CDR3 DNA: TGTGCCAGCAGCCTGGGACAGTCTTCCTACGAGCAGTACTTC
CDR3 protein: CASSLGQSSYEQYF

J gene: TRBJ2-5
V gene: TRBV5-1
D gene: TRBD1
clone size: NA
CDR3 DNA: TGCGCCAGCAGGGCCGGGACAGGGGACCAAGAGACCCAGTACTTC
CDR3 protein: CASRAGTGDQETQYF

J gene: TRBJ1-1
V gene: TRBV11-2
D gene: NA
clone size: once
CDR3 DNA: TGTGCCAGCAGCTTAGATCTGGGGGGCACTGAAGCTTTCTTT
CDR3 protein: CASSLDLGGTEAFF

J gene: TRBJ1-2
V gene: TRBV19
D gene: TRBD1
clone size: once
CDR3 DNA: TGTGCCAGTAGTCCACAAGGGACAGGGAACTATGGCTACACCTTC
CDR3 protein: CASSPQGTGNYGYTF

J gene: TRBJ2-5
V gene: TRBV14
D gene: NA
clone size: NA
CDR3 DNA: TGTGCCAGCAGCCAAGATCTTAGGGGGACCCAGTACTTC
CDR3 protein: CASSQDLRGTQYF

J gene: TRBJ1-5
V gene: TRBV15
D gene: NA
clone size: few
CDR3 DNA: TGTGCCACCAGCAAAGCCTGGAACAGGCCCGAGGTCCAGCATTTT
CDR3 protein: CATSKAWNRPEVQHF

J gene: TRBJ2-3
V gene: TRBV9
D gene: NA
clone size: NA
CDR3 DNA: TGTGCCAGCAGCGTAGGGTCTCCATCGTCAGATACGCAGTATTTT
CDR3 protein: CASSVGSPSSDTQYF

J gene: TRBJ1-2
V gene: TRBV7-3
D gene: NA
clone size: NA
CDR3 DNA: TGTGCCAGCAGCCCACAGGGACAAGACTACTATGGCTACACCTTC
CDR3 protein: CASSPQGQDYYGYTF

J gene: TRBJ2-5
V gene: TRBV5-8
D gene: NA
clone size: NA
CDR3 DNA: TGTGCCAGCACCAAACCCCGGGACTTTCGATGGGGGCAAGAGACCCAGTACTTC
CDR3 protein: CASTKPRDFRWGQETQYF

J gene: TRBJ2-7
V gene: TRBV7-2
D gene: NA
clone size: once
CDR3 DNA: TGTGCCAGCAGCTTAGAGGTGGGAAGAATCTACGAGCAGTACTTC
CDR3 protein: CASSLEVGRIYEQYF

J gene: TRBJ2-1
V gene: TRBV6-2/TRBV6-3
D gene: NA
clone size: NA
CDR3 DNA: TGTGCCAGCAGTTACTCCGCAGGGATCAGTTACAATGAGCAGTTCTTC
CDR3 protein: CASSYSAGISYNEQFF

J gene: TRBJ2-4
V gene: TRBV28
D gene: NA
clone size: NA
CDR3 DNA: TGTGCCAGCAGTTCCCCTGGCGCCTTGCAGGAAAACATTCAGTACTTC
CDR3 protein: CASSSPGALQENIQYF

J gene: TRBJ1-1
V gene: TRBV29-1
D gene: TRBD1
clone size: NA
CDR3 DNA: TGCAGCGTCGGGACAGACACTGAAGCTTTCTTT
CDR3 protein: CSVGTDTEAFF

J gene: TRBJ1-4
V gene: TRBV27
D gene: NA
clone size: NA
CDR3 DNA: TGTGCCAGCAGAAGGGAGGGGTCCCCTAATGAAAAACTGTTTTTT
CDR3 protein: CASRREGSPNEKLFF

J gene: TRBJ2-1
V gene: TRBV24-1
D gene: TRBD2
clone size: NA
CDR3 DNA: TGTGCCACCAGTGATGGCCTAGCGGGGGGTAACAATGAGCAGTTCTTC
CDR3 protein: CATSDGLAGGNNEQFF

J gene: TRBJ1-5
V gene: TRBV12-3/TRBV12-4
D gene: TRBD1
clone size: NA
CDR3 DNA: TGTGCCAGCAGTGACAGGGGGGACCAGCCCCAGCATTTT
CDR3 protein: CASSDRGDQPQHF

J gene: TRBJ2-7
V gene: TRBV18
D gene: NA
clone size: once
CDR3 DNA: TGTGCCAGCTCACGGGGGGCGGGGTTGGCGCCGACCTACGAGCAGTACTTC
CDR3 protein: CASSRGAGLAPTYEQYF

J gene: TRBJ1-2
V gene: TRBV9
D gene: NA
clone size: NA
CDR3 DNA: TGTGCCAGCAGCAACAGGGACCCGGATGGCTACACCTTC
CDR3 protein: CASSNRDPDGYTF

J gene: TRBJ1-6
V gene: TRBV12-3/TRBV12-4
D gene: NA
clone size: few
CDR3 DNA: TGTGCCAGCAGCGGGGGAAATTCACCCCTCCACTTT
CDR3 protein: CASSGGNSPLHF

J gene: TRBJ1-4
V gene: TRBV4-2
D gene: NA
clone size: NA
CDR3 DNA: TGTGCCAGCAGCCAAGAGAGGGGCAGGTACAATGAAAAACTGTTTTTT
CDR3 protein: CASSQERGRYNEKLFF

J gene: TRBJ2-3
V gene: TRBV6-4
D gene: TRBD2
clone size: NA
CDR3 DNA: TGTGCCAGCAGCCTAGCGGGAGGGACAACAGATACGCAGTATTTT
CDR3 protein: CASSLAGGTTDTQYF

J gene: TRBJ2-7
V gene: TRBV5-4
D gene: TRBD2
clone size: few
CDR3 DNA: TGTGCCAGCAGCACCGGGACTAGCGGGAGGCGGAGCGAGCAGTACTTC
CDR3 protein: CASSTGTSGRRSEQYF

J gene: TRBJ2-3
V gene: TRBV5-1
D gene: TRBD1
clone size: NA
CDR3 DNA: TGCGCCAGCAGCCCCGACAGGGACGCTAGCACAGATACGCAGTATTTT
CDR3 protein: CASSPDRDASTDTQYF

J gene: TRBJ2-2
V gene: TRBV6-5
D gene: NA
clone size: NA
CDR3 DNA: TGTGCCAGCAGTCCAATTGTGCCCGTCGGGGAGCTGTTTTTT
CDR3 protein: CASSPIVPVGELFF

J gene: TRBJ2-1
V gene: TRBV25-1
D gene: TRBD2
clone size: NA
CDR3 DNA: TGTGCCAGCAGCCTAGCGGGCTACAATGAGCAGTTCTTC
CDR3 protein: CASSLAGYNEQFF